This entry is about one TCR beta chain. What it recognizes is unknown. The entry originates in a study of cytomegalovirus exposure and HLA in healthy donors. The length of the CDR3 is 17 residues. V shed 4 bases, J shed 5 bases, and the junction held 13 bases outside the gene matches. Germline V gene data show CDR1 as SGHKS and CDR2 as YYEKEE (reference sequence). Findings of the study overall: Altogether, 160 or so TCR beta chains were recorded as cytomegalovirus-associated.

The study ran its PCR with 60 Vbeta and 13 Jbeta primers. Here immunoSEQ multiplex PCR was the method, and the copy in TCRdb shows in-frame clones only, minus some. The table has 160,000 or so clones, almost 80% seen once; the top ten hold over 8%. The specimen was PBMCs. The TCR was taken from a man aged 18 to 30 in good health and CMV-seropositive. The rearrangement links TRBV5-5 to TRBJ2-7; 12 bases agree with TRBD2. DNA for the CDR3: TGTGCCAGCAGCCCCACCAGACTAGCGGGAGCTAGCAACGAGCAGTACTTC. Translating gives CASSPTRLAGASNEQYF.